This T cell receptor beta chain was profiled in a study of shared clonotypes between healthy human individuals. General observations from the study: A handful of donors shared approximately 5% of their naive CD4 clonotypes. Exclusively blood specimens were collected; tissue repertoires likely differ.

Profiling relied on immunoSEQ multiplex PCR, and the TCRdb table lists in-frame clones only, not all of them. The data show about 2.1 million clones, with just under 95% seen just once and approximately 1.6% held by the top ten. Naivety among CD8 cells was defined by CD45RO negativity and positive CCR7 selection, thereby excluding terminally differentiated effector memory CD45RA+ cells. With regard to this clone: Antigen unknown.

The CDR3 consists of 17 residues. V lost 5 bases, J lost 0 bases, and 18 bases lay in between. CDR1 is SGHVS and CDR2 is FQNEAQ in the germline V gene. The chain has TRBV7-8 and TRBJ2-3, with D perhaps TRBD1 (6 bases). This TCR was recovered from a young man in good health. Some clones in this sample may be carry-over from other donors' samples. Sequencing used naive CD8+ T cells from PBMCs. The CDR3 nucleotides are TGTGCCAGCAGCCCTTTCACATACGGACAGAGCACAGATACGCAGTATTTT. It encodes CASSPFTYGQSTDTQYF.